Below are 7 T cell receptor beta chains sequenced from a single sample in a study of blood T cell repertoires in COVID-19. The repertoire was sequenced with immunoSEQ multiplex PCR; TCRdb's copy has only in-frame clones and lacks some. The sample has roughly 260,000 clones, 70% to 90% seen once; the top ten hold 3.7%. Sequenced sample: peripheral blood. These receptors all stem from a woman aged 35 to 49 with acute or convalescent COVID-19.

This clone was seen just once. At the DNA level, this CDR3 is encoded by other sequences in the same sample as well. The CDR3 nucleotides are TGCGCCAGCAGCTTAGGTGGGAGCTCCTACAATGAGCAGTTCTTC. It yields the protein CASSLGGSSYNEQFF. The rearrangement uses TRBV5-1 and TRBJ2-1; possible D gene TRBD2, 5 bases. Germline V lookup: CDR1 SGHRS, CDR2 YFSETQ. Trimming shortened V by 2 bases and J by 0 bases, and 9 bases separated the two germline ends. This CDR3 is 15 amino acids long.

V gene TRBV7-9 combines with J gene TRBJ1-5, with 7 bases lining up with TRBD1. The germline gives CDR1 SEHNR, CDR2 FQNEAQ (reference sequence). The CDR3 sequence is 16 residues long. The V gene end was trimmed by 2 bases and the J gene end by 5 bases; junction bases not matched to a gene: 9. As DNA, the CDR3 is TGTGCCAGCAGCTTAAGTGCACAGGGGAATTATCAGCCCCAGCATTTT. Amino acids: CASSLSAQGNYQPQHF.

This chain joins TRBV14 and TRBJ2-2, with D maybe TRBD1 (6 bases). Germline V gene sequence: CDR1 SGHDN, CDR2 FVKESK. Trimming took off 3 bases at V and 4 bases at J, with 12 bases between the two ends. The CDR3 consists of 15 residues. CDR3: CASSHLGQFTGELFF. In DNA form, the CDR3 reads TGTGCCAGCAGCCATCTAGGACAGTTCACCGGGGAGCTGTTTTTT.

This sequence joins TRBV4-1 and TRBJ2-1; 9 bases match TRBD2. V trimming: 0 bases; J trimming: 3 bases; junction bases outside the gene matches: 3. This CDR3 contains 16 residues. Germline loops: CDR1 MGHRA, CDR2 YSYEKL. The CDR3 is CASSQERGGRYNEQFF. The CDR3, as DNA: TGCGCCAGCAGCCAAGAGCGGGGGGGCCGCTACAATGAGCAGTTCTTC.

This chain connects TRBV27 to TRBJ1-2; 8 positions match TRBD1. V lost 5 bases and J lost 7; bases outside the gene matches: 12. Germline values: CDR1 MNHEY, CDR2 SMNVEV (reference sequence). The CDR3 is 15 residues long. This CDR3 is CASSLTRAGGSGYTF. The CDR3 DNA follows: TGTGCCAGCAGTCTAACTCGGGCAGGGGGCTCTGGCTACACCTTC.

A single count supports this clone. The chain recombines TRBV5-1 with TRBJ2-2, with D tentatively TRBD1 (6 bases). CDR3 size: 14 residues. V dropped 2 bases and J dropped 5 bases, with 10 bases sitting between them. Germline values: CDR1 SGHRS, CDR2 YFSETQ. CDR3 bases: TGCGCCAGCAGCTTAGGGACACAGACCGGGGAGCTGTTTTTT. It translates to CASSLGTQTGELFF.

This clone was seen just once. This chain links TRBV11-2 with TRBJ1-3; a weak D match, TRBD1 (6 bases). CDR1 and CDR2 from the germline V gene are SGHAT and FQNNGV. The CDR3 is made up of 15 amino acids. V dropped 5 bases and J dropped 1 base, with 12 bases sitting between them. The CDR3 bases are TGTGCCAGCAGCATATCAGGGGCTTCTGGAAACACCATATATTTT. Its translation: CASSISGASGNTIYF.